This T cell receptor (beta chain) was sequenced during a study of T cell responses to AZD1222 COVID-19 vaccine. Background on the study: Some second doses came at about 4 weeks and others at about 12 weeks; these were pooled. General study points: The sample set comprised mostly white British donors with more females, and clonal diversity was possibly underestimated. In the spike-specific TCR repertoire, nearly half reportedly target unmutated variant regions.

The sample holds one count of this clone. The antigen is not known. Profiling relied on immunoSEQ multiplex PCR, and the TCRdb table lists in-frame clones only, not all of them. The sample carries 55,000 to 80,000 clones, about 85% recorded once. The sample here was peripheral blood, taken on day 0 of AZD1222 vaccination. This receptor was obtained from an adult in good health.

The CDR3 sequence is CASSPTGTGGSSGSLVNEQYF. CDR3 nucleotide sequence: TGCGCCAGCAGCCCGACTGGGACAGGGGGCTCGAGCGGGAGTCTCGTCAACGAGCAGTACTTC. V is TRBV5-1 and J is TRBJ2-7; 12 bases line up with TRBD1. Trimming took 4 bases from V and 5 from J; bases not matched to a gene: 25. Germline-derived CDR1 and CDR2 are SGHRS and YFSETQ. The CDR3 spans 21 residues.